Below, one T cell receptor beta chain is given with its context. Its antigen is not known. The entry originates in a study of cytomegalovirus exposure and HLA in healthy donors. This CDR3 has 16 amino acids. Germline V CDR1 and CDR2: WSHSY, SAAADI. V was shortened by 3 bases and J by 2 bases, with 13 bases between the two germline ends. Donors were nominally healthy when sampled, though unrecorded immune exposures were likely. PCR primers comprised 60 Vbeta and 13 Jbeta primers. Here immunoSEQ multiplex PCR was the method, and the copy in TCRdb shows in-frame clones only, minus some. The sample shows roughly 69,000 clones, 76% of them seen only once. General study points: Being productive about 87% or about 30% of the time was typical of most TCR beta V segments in an earlier analysis. Presence/absence analyses took donor sequencing depth as roughly uniform. Some TCR beta chains (about 180 of them) were listed as cytomegalovirus-associated.

This TCR was recovered from a man in his late teens or twenties in good health and CMV-seronegative. V is TRBV10-2 and J is TRBJ2-2; D ambiguous. The sequencing input was PBMCs. The CDR3 DNA reads TGCGCCAGCAGTGATGTGCGTGGGCTAAACACCGGGGAGCTGTTTTTT. This encodes CASSDVRGLNTGELFF.